These T cell receptor beta chains were read from a single sample in a study of identical twins. Each CDR3 protein gets one entry after TCRdb re-called the 5' RACE reads with MiXCR. This table has 400,000 to 600,000 distinct CDR3 sequences, approximately 20% appearing once. The same data also contributed to another study, on yellow fever vaccine responses in identical twins.

The sequenced material came from CD4+ T cells sorted from blood. Receptors originate from a woman aged 18-29 years in good health. CDR3s leave out the opening cysteine and the closing phenylalanine or tryptophan. D genes are given only for firm matches.

D,J,V,CDR3
TRBD2,TRBJ2-5,TRBV12-3/TRBV12-4,ASSSQGLAGWETQY
NA,TRBJ1-1,TRBV2,ASTKTGDTEAF
TRBD2,TRBJ2-1,TRBV7-2,ASSLVRTSGANEQF
NA,TRBJ2-5,TRBV28,ASSPGRAETQY
NA,TRBJ2-5,TRBV4-2,ASSQGPAGLQETQY
TRBD2,TRBJ2-7,TRBV6-1,ASRGGLAHYEQY
NA,TRBJ1-2,TRBV9,ASSVEQGYGYT
NA,TRBJ1-2,TRBV28,ASSFGALNYGYT
NA,TRBJ2-5,TRBV5-1,ASRSGGSVQETQY
NA,TRBJ2-1,TRBV10-3,ATRPPGANEQF
TRBD2,TRBJ2-7,TRBV6-1,AISLAQLNYEQY
NA,TRBJ2-1,TRBV5-5,ASSLHSETRNEQF
TRBD2,TRBJ2-1,TRBV4-1,ASSLPGTSPYNEQF
NA,TRBJ2-5,TRBV10-3,AISGGASAQETQY
NA,TRBJ2-2,TRBV7-8,ASSSYSTGELF
TRBD2,TRBJ2-7,TRBV7-2,ASSVLHSGRSEQY
TRBD1,TRBJ2-7,TRBV5-1,ASSRDRAEEQY
NA,TRBJ2-1,TRBV4-1,ASSQDSPKQF
NA,TRBJ2-1,TRBV11-2,ASRPYTRGANNEQF
NA,TRBJ2-5,TRBV3-1,ASSQVPGEWETQY
TRBD2,TRBJ2-3,TRBV12-3/TRBV12-4,ASRPSRLAGEGGTDTQY
NA,TRBJ2-7,TRBV5-4,ASSKTGLDYEQY